This T cell receptor (beta chain) was sequenced for a study of blood T cell repertoires in COVID-19. This CDR3 spans 16 amino acids. Germline V gene data show CDR1 as SGHTA and CDR2 as FQGNSA. The trim removed 1 base at V and 3 bases at J, leaving 6 bases unmatched. Authors' analysis steps: Counts of nucleated cells, estimated from reference gene primer amplification, were obtained. TCRdb's copy holds only in-frame clones and misses some; the assay was immunoSEQ multiplex PCR. Clonal size and the V and J genes are those of that table, whereas D and trimming came from the DNA. The sample has over 55,000 clones, 82% seen once.

The gene calls are TRBV7-2 and TRBJ2-7, with 10 bases aligning to TRBD2. The receptor was derived from a woman older than 75 with acute or convalescent COVID-19. The sample consisted of peripheral blood. The DNA for the CDR3 is TGTGCCAGCAGCTTAGGGGCTAGCGGGAGACTCTACGAGCAGTACTTC. Amino acid sequence: CASSLGASGRLYEQYF.